One and the same sample provided the 16 T cell receptor beta chains below, sequenced in a study of T cell changes during pregnancy in multiple sclerosis. The table came from immunoSEQ multiplex PCR; TCRdb's copy has only in-frame clones and leaves some out. The data contain around 99,000 clones, 85% to 95% of them singletons. The input for sequencing was peripheral blood, taken in the first trimester of pregnancy. These receptors were obtained from a female donor with multiple sclerosis, enrolled in a pregnancy study.

Here the CDR3 DNA reads TGTGCCAGCTCACCAGGGCTCGGGGTTAACTATGGCTACACCTTC. The encoded protein is CASSPGLGVNYGYTF. This chain connects TRBV18 to TRBJ1-2; D gene unclear. The CDR3 is 15 residues long. Germline lookup yields CDR1 KGHSH and CDR2 LQKENI. With 2 bases removed from V and 1 base from J, the gap between germline ends came to 11 bases.

J is TRBJ1-2 and V is TRBV28; D possibly corresponds to TRBD1 (5 bases). Trimming stripped 8 bases from V and 3 bases from J, with 7 bases between. Germline V gene data show CDR1 as MDHEN and CDR2 as SYDVKM. The CDR3 covers 11 residues. This CDR3 is CASWGDYGYTF. CDR3 in DNA: TGTGCCAGCTGGGGGGACTATGGCTACACCTTC.

The chain links TRBV10-3 to TRBJ2-3, with a possible D match to TRBD1 (5 bases). Between the trimmed V and J ends, which lost 0 bases and 4 bases, there was a span of 14 bases. CDR3 length: 16 amino acids. The V gene's germline CDR1 is ENHRY and CDR2 SYGVKD. The CDR3 is CAISESVELGADTQYF. The CDR3 DNA reads as TGTGCCATCAGTGAGTCGGTGGAGCTAGGGGCAGATACGCAGTATTTT.

The V gene is TRBV2, the J gene TRBJ1-1; 11 bases line up with TRBD1. Trimming removed 6 bases from V and 8 bases from J; junction bases left unmatched: 8. Per the germline V gene, CDR1 is SNHLY and CDR2 is FYNNEI. This CDR3 is built from 14 residues. CDR3 nucleotide sequence: TGTGCCAGCAGCAAAGGACAGGGGGCCTCCGAAGCTTTCTTT. The encoded protein is CASSKGQGASEAFF.

The rearrangement links TRBV28 to TRBJ1-3; TRBD1 matches at 10 bases. Looked up from germline, CDR1 is MDHEN and CDR2 is SYDVKM. This CDR3 region has 15 residues. Trimming removed 4 bases from V and 3 bases from J; junction bases left unmatched: 3. CDR3 sequence reads: CASSSTGGNGNTIYF. In DNA form, the CDR3 reads TGTGCCAGCAGTTCGACAGGGGGCAATGGAAACACCATATATTTT.

The chain employs TRBV19 and TRBJ1-1; 8 bases agree with TRBD1. Germline loops: CDR1 LNHDA, CDR2 SQIVND (reference sequence). This CDR3 is built from 14 residues. J lost 5 bases, V lost 10 bases, and 12 bases had no gene match. The CDR3 reads CATSRTGKVTEAFF. DNA for the CDR3: TGTGCCACCTCCCGGACAGGGAAAGTTACTGAAGCTTTCTTT.

In regard to this clone: This clone may be a read error of a much larger clone one base away. The chain is built from TRBV7-2 and TRBJ1-1; D is possibly TRBD1 (6 bases). CDR1 and CDR2 (germline): SGHTA, FQGNSA. V was cut by 7 bases and J by 2 bases, with 11 bases left in between. The CDR3 runs to 13 residues. CDR3 in amino acids: CASNQGRNTEAFF. CDR3 DNA sequence: TGTGCCAGCAACCAGGGGAGAAACACTGAAGCTTTCTTT.

This chain uses TRBV5-1 with TRBJ1-1, with D possibly being TRBD1 (5 bases). Trimming left V 4 bases short and J 9 bases short, with 19 bases between. This CDR3 is 14 amino acids long. Germline lookup yields CDR1 SGHRS and CDR2 YFSETQ. The CDR3: CASSPGDSALKAFF. Here the CDR3 DNA reads TGCGCCAGCAGCCCCGGGGACTCAGCCCTTAAAGCTTTCTTT.

The rearrangement joins TRBV10-3 to TRBJ2-1, with D tentatively TRBD2 (6 bases). Trimming took off 5 bases at V and 7 bases at J, with 15 bases between the two ends. Germline loops: CDR1 ENHRY, CDR2 SYGVKD. This CDR3 has 14 amino acids. The CDR3 sequence is CAISPSGVGNEQFF. The CDR3 DNA reads TGTGCCATCAGTCCTTCGGGAGTTGGTAATGAGCAGTTCTTC.

This chain joins TRBV28 and TRBJ2-7; 9 nucleotides agree with TRBD1. CDR3 length equals 13 residues. Unmatched junction bases numbered 5, after V lost 7 bases and J lost 4 bases. Looked up from germline, CDR1 is MDHEN and CDR2 is SYDVKM. Here the CDR3 DNA reads TGTGCCAGCAAGTCGGACAGGGGTTACGAGCAGTACTTC. It codes for CASKSDRGYEQYF.

The V and J genes are TRBV28 and TRBJ1-1; D is undetermined. The CDR3 has 13 amino acids. The germline CDR1 and CDR2 sequences are MDHEN and SYDVKM. Trimming removed 6 bases at V and 3 bases at J, with 11 bases between. The DNA for the CDR3 is TGTGCCAGCAGCCTCCCAGTTGACACTGAAGCTTTCTTT. It yields the protein CASSLPVDTEAFF.

This clone was found a few times. V is TRBV27 and J is TRBJ1-1; TRBD1 might be the D (6 bases). The CDR3 has 13 amino acids. Germline assignment: CDR1 MNHEY and CDR2 SMNVEV (reference sequence). The V and J ends lost 2 bases and 2 bases respectively, with 6 bases between them. CDR3 in DNA: TGTGCCAGCAGTTTAGGGACAAACACTGAAGCTTTCTTT. Translated, it gives CASSLGTNTEAFF.

The chain is built from TRBV6-5 and TRBJ1-1; perhaps TRBD1 as D (6 bases). CDR1 is MNHEY, CDR2 SVGAGI, per germline. V lost 9 bases, J lost 2 bases, and 16 bases lay in between. The CDR3 sequence is 14 residues long. Here the CDR3 reads CASSKQGRNTEAFF. CDR3 bases: TGTGCCAGTTCAAAACAGGGTCGTAACACTGAAGCTTTCTTT.

V usage is TRBV7-6 and J usage is TRBJ1-4; TRBD1 aligns across 9 bases. Germline V gene sequence: CDR1 SGHVS, CDR2 FNYEAQ. The junction had 9 bases not matched to a gene; V was cut back by 5 bases and J by 8 bases. This CDR3 is built from 15 residues. CDR3 sequence (DNA): TGTGCCAGCAGCCCCCGACAGGGGGTAGGGGAAAAACTGTTTTTT. Translating gives CASSPRQGVGEKLFF. The variable domain in full, with the rest retrieved from reference TRBV7-6 and TRBJ1-4, is GAGVSQSPRYKVTKRGQDVALRCDPISGHVSLYWYRQALGQGPEFLTYFNYEAQQDKSGLPNDRFSAERPEGSISTLTIQRTEQRDSAMYRCASSPRQGVGEKLFFGSGTQLSVL.

This rearrangement joins TRBV5-1 to TRBJ2-5; 8 positions match TRBD2. The germline V gene encodes CDR1 SGHRS and CDR2 YFSETQ. The V segment lost 0 bases and the J segment 5 bases; nucleotides outside the gene matches: 12. The CDR3 has 17 residues. CDR3 DNA sequence: TGCGCCAGCAGCTTGGGCCCCCCGGGACTAGTCGGGGAGACCCAGTACTTC. Protein: CASSLGPPGLVGETQYF.

The chain carries TRBV21-1 and TRBJ1-4; TRBD1, the table's D call, lacks a check against the DNA. TRBV21-1 corresponds to a pseudogene. CDR3 size: 15 residues. The CDR3 protein is CASSKARTVNEKLFF. The CDR3 coding sequence is TGTGCCAGCAGCAAGGCTAGGACAGTAAATGAAAAACTGTTTTTT.